One sample yielded the 18 T cell receptor beta chains listed below, sequenced in a study of blood T cell repertoires in COVID-19. Sequencing used immunoSEQ multiplex PCR; TCRdb keeps in-frame clones, though not all of them. The data show about 160,000 clones, roughly 85% seen once. Sequencing was carried out using PBMCs or T cells enriched from blood (not recorded which). All receptors derive from a woman in her forties or fifties who had recovered from COVID-19.

V usage is TRBV7-3 and J usage is TRBJ1-1; a weak D match, TRBD1 (6 bases). Trimming stripped 1 base from V and 6 bases from J, with 21 bases between. The CDR3 sequence is 17 residues long. From germline, CDR1 is SGHTA and CDR2 FQGTGA. Here the CDR3 DNA reads TGTGCCAGCAGCTTAAATCGGTTAGGGGGAGTTCTCCCTGAAGCTTTCTTT. It yields the protein CASSLNRLGGVLPEAFF.

This chain links TRBV19 with TRBJ1-5; no definite D call. The CDR3 is 15 amino acids. V was pared by 1 base and J by 5 bases, with 12 bases between. Germline CDR1 and CDR2: LNHDA and SQIVND (reference sequence). The CDR3 loop is CASSIVDTEYQPQHF. CDR3 sequence (DNA): TGTGCCAGTAGTATAGTGGATACAGAGTATCAGCCCCAGCATTTT.

The V gene is TRBV27, the J gene TRBJ2-5, with D tentatively TRBD1 (6 bases). Per germline, CDR1 MNHEY and CDR2 SMNVEV (reference sequence). The CDR3 spans 14 residues. The V end lost 2 bases, the J end lost 4 bases, and 11 bases lay between the germline ends. The CDR3, as DNA: TGTGCCAGCAGTTTAGCGGCAGGGGTAGAGACCCAGTACTTC. Protein sequence: CASSLAAGVETQYF.

V and J are TRBV18 and TRBJ1-2, with D unclear. Germline V gene data show CDR1 as KGHSH and CDR2 as LQKENI. This CDR3 spans 14 amino acids. V was cut by 3 bases and J by 4 bases, with 12 bases left in between. CDR3 DNA: TGTGCCAGCTCACCTGAGGGCGAGATCTATGGCTACACCTTC. Its protein product is CASSPEGEIYGYTF.

The genes are TRBV6-5 and TRBJ2-3; 8 nucleotides agree with TRBD2. The ends lost 8 bases at V and 5 bases at J; junction bases unmatched: 3. The CDR3 covers 12 residues. Germline values: CDR1 MNHEY, CDR2 SVGAGI. The CDR3 loop reads CASGREGDTQYF. CDR3 bases: TGTGCCAGCGGACGGGAGGGAGATACGCAGTATTTT.

V and J are TRBV27 and TRBJ2-7; TRBD1 matches 9 bases. CDR3 size: 15 residues. V gave up 4 bases and J gave up 3 bases; unmatched junction bases: 7. The V gene's germline CDR1 is MNHEY and CDR2 SMNVEV (reference sequence). CDR3 bases: TGTGCCAGCAGTTCGCTACAGGGGGCTAGCTACGAGCAGTACGTC. Protein: CASSSLQGASYEQYV.

The DNA of the CDR3 is TGTGCCAGCAGCCAAGCAGTAGCAGGTGCGGGGACCCAGTACTTC. Residues: CASSQAVAGAGTQYF. The rearrangement uses TRBV7-9 and TRBJ2-5; tentative D call: TRBD2 (5 bases). V was clipped by 5 bases and J by 7 bases, with 20 bases between them. In germline, CDR1 is SEHNR, CDR2 FQNEAQ (reference sequence). The CDR3 length is 15 residues.

The chain links TRBV7-2 to TRBJ1-1, with D tentatively TRBD1 (5 bases). Trimming left V 3 bases short and J 4 bases short, with 15 bases between. The CDR3 has 15 amino acids. CDR1 and CDR2 (germline): SGHTA, FQGNSA. The CDR3, as DNA: TGTGCCAGCAGCTTGACACAGGTCCTCCCCACTGAAGCTTTCTTT. It encodes CASSLTQVLPTEAFF.

The chain has TRBV5-1 and TRBJ1-1; 8 bases match TRBD1. Germline V gene sequence: CDR1 SGHRS, CDR2 YFSETQ. CDR3 length: 13 residues. V was clipped by 3 bases and J by 4 bases; unmatched bases: 2. The CDR3 loop is CASSYTGGTEAFF. The CDR3 coding sequence is TGCGCCAGCAGCTATACAGGGGGCACTGAAGCTTTCTTT. Full variable domain (outside the CDR3, taken from reference TRBV5-1 and TRBJ1-1): KAGVTQTPRYLIKTRGQQVTLSCSPISGHRSVSWYQQTPGQGLQFLFEYFSETQRNKGNFPGRFSGRQFSNSRSEMNVSTLELGDSALYLCASSYTGGTEAFFGQGTRLTVV.

This clone was detected only once. This chain connects TRBV5-5 to TRBJ1-2; TRBD1 agrees at 7 bases. With V trimmed by 3 bases and J by 4 bases, 3 bases remained unmatched. In germline, CDR1 is SGHKS, CDR2 YYEKEE (reference sequence). The CDR3 contains 13 residues. This chain's CDR3 is CASSSGQSYGYTF. The CDR3 nucleotides read TGTGCCAGCAGCTCGGGACAGTCCTATGGCTACACCTTC.

This chain joins TRBV28 and TRBJ2-2, with a weak D call TRBD2 (5 bases). Germline V gives CDR1 MDHEN, CDR2 SYDVKM. V was cut by 0 bases and J by 2 bases, with 7 bases left in between. The CDR3 is 15 residues long. This CDR3 is CASSLWDSNTGELFF. CDR3 in DNA: TGTGCCAGCAGTTTATGGGACTCCAACACCGGGGAGCTGTTTTTT.

The V call is TRBV9, the J call TRBJ2-1, with 8 positions matching TRBD2. CDR1 and CDR2 (germline): SGDLS, YYNGEE. This CDR3 is built from 14 residues. Unmatched junction bases numbered 2, after V lost 0 bases and J lost 6 bases. The CDR3 DNA is TGTGCCAGCAGCGTAGTAAGCGGGAGCAATGAGCAGTTCTTC. Encoded protein: CASSVVSGSNEQFF. The full variable domain, its missing parts supplied by reference TRBV9 and TRBJ2-1, is DSGVTQTPKHLITATGQRVTLRCSPRSGDLSVYWYQQSLDQGLQFLIQYYNGEERAKGNILERFSAQQFPDLHSELNLSSLELGDSALYFCASSVVSGSNEQFFGPGTRLTVL.

The V call is TRBV19, the J call TRBJ2-3; 7 bases are shared with TRBD2. The CDR3 contains 15 residues. Losses at the gene ends were 1 base for V and 2 bases for J; bases not matched to a gene: 3. CDR1 is LNHDA and CDR2 is SQIVND in the germline V gene (reference sequence). In nucleotides, the CDR3 is TGTGCCAGTAGTATAGGGGGAGGGGACACAGATACGCAGTATTTT. It is translated as CASSIGGGDTDTQYF.

The genes are TRBV28 and TRBJ1-1, with D perhaps matching TRBD1 (6 bases). Germline CDR1 reads MDHEN; CDR2 reads SYDVKM. CDR3 length: 14 residues. With 5 bases removed from V and 11 bases from J, the gap between germline ends came to 21 bases. This CDR3 is CASSNRPGGGRAFF. The CDR3 DNA follows: TGTGCCAGCAGTAACCGGCCTGGCGGGGGCCGGGCTTTCTTT.

This sequence joins TRBV13 and TRBJ1-5, with TRBD1 matching over 9 bases. Germline lookup yields CDR1 PRHDT and CDR2 FYEKMQ (reference sequence). The CDR3 totals 15 residues. V was pared by 4 bases and J by 5 bases, with 6 bases of the junction left unmatched. In DNA form, the CDR3 reads TGTGCCAGCAGCTATGGACAGGGGCGGTATCAGCCCCAGCATTTT. Translating gives CASSYGQGRYQPQHF.

The chain has TRBV27 and TRBJ1-5; D unclear. The CDR3 has 11 residues. The V end lost 11 bases, the J end lost 5 bases, and 10 bases lay between the germline ends. Germline values: CDR1 MNHEY, CDR2 SMNVEV (reference sequence). The CDR3 sequence: CASGVDQPQHF. The CDR3 region has the DNA TGTGCCTCCGGGGTGGATCAGCCCCAGCATTTT.

The chain's CDR3 is CASSLGAGVNQPQHF. In DNA, the CDR3 is TGTGCCAGCAGCTTAGGCGCAGGGGTCAATCAGCCCCAGCATTTT. The J gene is TRBJ1-5, the V gene TRBV7-9; D possibly corresponds to TRBD1 (6 bases). CDR1 SEHNR and CDR2 FQNEAQ come from the germline V gene (reference sequence). V shed 1 base and J shed 3 bases, with 10 bases lying between them. The CDR3 is 15 residues long.

This rearrangement joins TRBV6-6 to TRBJ1-6; D perhaps matches TRBD1 (5 bases). Trimming shortened V by 4 bases and J by 8 bases, and 12 bases separated the two germline ends. CDR3 length: 14 amino acids. CDR1 is MNHNY and CDR2 is SVGAGI in the germline V gene (reference sequence). CDR3 protein: CASSFRGVDSPLHF. CDR3 sequence (DNA): TGTGCCAGCAGTTTCCGGGGGGTTGATTCACCCCTCCACTTT.